This TCR beta chain was identified during a study of blood T cell repertoires in COVID-19. Authors' data handling: The authors estimated nucleated cell counts from reference gene primer amplification. Profiling relied on immunoSEQ multiplex PCR, and the TCRdb table lists in-frame clones only, not all of them. V and J calls and clone size are those listed in that table; D and trimming were worked out from the DNA. The sample has about 78,000 clones, roughly 80% seen once. Germline V gene data show CDR1 as KGHSH and CDR2 as LQKENI. V was clipped by 6 bases and J by 8 bases, with 16 bases between them. CDR3 size: 13 residues.

The sample was peripheral blood. The J gene is TRBJ1-2, the V gene TRBV18, with a tentative D call TRBD1 (6 bases). The TCR originated in a man in his sixties with active or convalescent COVID-19. In DNA, the CDR3 is TGTGCCAGCTCCCCTCGGACAGAAGAGGGCTACACCTTC. This translates into CASSPRTEEGYTF. The variable domain in full, completed from reference TRBV18 and TRBJ1-2, reads NAGVMQNPRHLVRRRGQEARLRCSPMKGHSHVYWYRQLPEEGLKFMVYLQKENIIDESGMPKERFSAEFPKEGPSILRIQQVVRGDSAAYFCASSPRTEEGYTFGSGTRLTVV.